The 10 T cell receptor beta chains listed next were all sequenced from one sample in a study of vaccination effects on CD4 cells after COVID-19. CD4+ T cells specific for antigen were expanded with viral peptide pools by the ViraFEST assay before sequencing. The culture ran for roughly ten days before CD4+ T cells were isolated. Everyone in the study got two shots of either the BNT162b2 or mRNA-1273 vaccine. Profiled with immunoSEQ multiplex PCR; TCRdb holds only in-frame clones, not every one. The table lists over 60,000 clones, 70% to 75% of them singletons. These receptors' antigens are unknown. Sequences were derived from CD4+ T cells from PBMCs cultured with HCoV-229E spike peptides, sampled after COVID-19 vaccination. The receptors derive from a human donor who received a COVID-19 vaccine.

Written as DNA, the CDR3 is TGTGCCAGCAGTTACCAGGGCTCTGGGGCCAACGTCCTGACTTTC. Translated: CASSYQGSGANVLTF. This sequence joins TRBV6-5 and TRBJ2-6; tentatively, D is TRBD1 (5 bases). The length of the CDR3 is 15 residues. Trimming shortened V by 2 bases and J by 0 bases, and 5 bases separated the two germline ends. The germline V gene encodes CDR1 MNHEY and CDR2 SVGAGI.

The chain carries TRBV6-5 and TRBJ1-5, with TRBD1 as a possible D gene (5 bases). CDR1 is MNHEY, CDR2 SVGAGI, per germline. This CDR3 comprises 14 residues. Trimming shortened V by 2 bases and J by 7 bases, and 12 bases separated the two germline ends. CDR3 protein: CASSYTGTRQPQHF. CDR3 bases: TGTGCCAGCAGTTACACCGGGACGAGACAGCCCCAGCATTTT.

The rearrangement joins TRBV19 to TRBJ1-2; D not certain. The CDR3 covers 11 residues. V was clipped by 5 bases and J by 9 bases, with 10 bases between them. Germline V gene lookup returns CDR1 LNHDA and CDR2 SQIVND (reference sequence). CDR3 residues: CASSPRSSYTF. The CDR3 coding sequence is TGTGCCAGTAGTCCCAGGTCTAGCTACACCTTC.

The chain uses TRBV9 and TRBJ1-6; tentatively, D is TRBD1 (5 bases). CDR1 SGDLS and CDR2 YYNGEE come from the germline V gene. The CDR3 contains 15 residues. Between the trimmed V and J ends, which lost 4 bases and 11 bases, there was a span of 19 bases. The CDR3 loop is CASSPVWQGTAPLHF. CDR3 bases: TGTGCCAGCAGCCCTGTATGGCAGGGTACAGCACCCCTCCACTTT.

This clone was recorded only once. V usage is TRBV7-3 and J usage is TRBJ1-2; tentative D call: TRBD1 (5 bases). Germline values: CDR1 SGHTA, CDR2 FQGTGA. Trimming took off 5 bases at V and 5 bases at J, with 9 bases between the two ends. The CDR3 length is 12 residues. The CDR3 reads CASSGQGYGYTF. DNA for the CDR3: TGTGCCAGCAGCGGTCAGGGTTATGGCTACACCTTC. The complete variable domain, with remaining parts taken from reference TRBV7-3 and TRBJ1-2, reads GAGVSQTPSNKVTEKGKYVELRCDPISGHTALYWYRQSLGQGPEFLIYFQGTGAADDSGLPNDRFFAVRPEGSVSTLKIQRTERGDSAVYLCASSGQGYGYTFGSGTRLTVV.

The chain couples TRBV7-2 to TRBJ1-5; possibly TRBD1 for D (6 bases). CDR3 length: 14 residues. The germline V gene encodes CDR1 SGHTA and CDR2 FQGNSA. Between the trimmed V and J ends, which lost 4 bases and 6 bases, there was a span of 13 bases. The chain's CDR3 is CASSYYREGQPQHF. The CDR3 nucleotides are TGTGCCAGCAGCTACTACAGGGAGGGTCAGCCCCAGCATTTT.

The chain recombines TRBV4-1 with TRBJ2-5, with D hard to call. V was clipped by 1 base and J by 2 bases, with 8 bases between them. The V gene's germline CDR1 is MGHRA and CDR2 YSYEKL. The CDR3 length is 14 residues. CDR3 nucleotides: TGCGCCAGCAGCCAAGCGGGCCTTCAAGAGACCCAGTACTTC. It codes for CASSQAGLQETQYF.

This chain links TRBV30 with TRBJ1-5, with D unresolved. Germline V lookup: CDR1 GTSNPN, CDR2 SVGIG (reference sequence). The CDR3 covers 13 residues. With 2 bases removed from V and 4 bases from J, the gap between germline ends came to 9 bases. CDR3 residues: CAWSPDGNQPQHF. CDR3 coding DNA: TGTGCCTGGAGTCCAGACGGAAATCAGCCCCAGCATTTT. The variable domain in full, with the rest retrieved from reference TRBV30 and TRBJ1-5, is SQTIHQWPATLVQPVGSPLSLECTVEGTSNPNLYWYRQAAGRGLQLLFYSVGIGQISSEVPQNLSASRPQDRQFILSSKKLLLSDSGFYLCAWSPDGNQPQHFGDGTRLSIL.

V gene TRBV2 combines with J gene TRBJ1-1, with 9 positions matching TRBD1. Trimming cost V 5 bases and J 11 bases; bases outside gene matches: 6. The CDR3 loop spans 12 amino acids. Per germline, CDR1 SNHLY and CDR2 FYNNEI. The CDR3 DNA is TGTGCCAGCAGTTTCGTAGACAGGGGGGCTTTCTTT. Amino acid sequence: CASSFVDRGAFF.

The chain is built from TRBV7-8 and TRBJ1-1; D remains ambiguous. Trimming shortened V by 1 base and J by 8 bases, and 14 bases separated the two germline ends. Germline loops: CDR1 SGHVS, CDR2 FQNEAQ. CDR3 length: 14 amino acids. CDR3 sequence reads: CASSLGGRVSEAFF. In DNA, the CDR3 is TGTGCCAGCAGCTTAGGTGGAAGGGTATCGGAAGCTTTCTTT.